The 27 T cell receptor beta chains below all came from one sample that was sequenced in a study of early T cells in non-severe SARS-CoV-2 infection. In TCRdb, the 5' RACE reads were re-called with MiXCR into one record per CDR3 protein. The profile shows some 36,000 distinct CDR3 sequences, over 4.5% of them singletons. The sequenced material came from whole blood. The receptors originated from an adult who was a healthcare worker with PCR-confirmed SARS-CoV-2 infection or an uninfected control (not recorded which).

This chain links TRBV5-1 with TRBJ1-1, with D perhaps TRBD1 (6 bases). The V gene's germline CDR1 is SGHRS and CDR2 YFSETQ. V shed 4 bases and J shed 4 bases, with 14 bases lying between them. The CDR3 is 14 residues long. The DNA for the CDR3 is TGCGCCAGCAGCGCTACCCCAGGGGCCACTGAAGCTTTCTTT. Translated, it gives CASSATPGATEAFF.

In this sample, this clonotype turned up a few times. J is TRBJ2-7 and V is TRBV12-3 or TRBV12-4; D is undetermined. The CDR3 consists of 13 residues. Trimming pared 6 bases from V and 3 bases from J, leaving 12 bases between. CDR3 amino acids: CASSPGPYYEQYF. The CDR3 DNA is TGTGCCAGCAGCCCCGGGCCGTACTACGAGCAGTACTTC.

The chain couples TRBV6-5 to TRBJ2-3; 11 nucleotides align to TRBD1. The CDR3 extends over 15 amino acids. The J segment lost 4 bases and the V segment lost 3 bases, leaving 3 bases of the junction unmatched. CDR1 and CDR2 from the germline V gene are MNHEY and SVGAGI. The CDR3 DNA reads TGTGCCAGCAGTTATGGACAGGGGGCCTCAGATACGCAGTATTTT. This sequence encodes CASSYGQGASDTQYF.

This clonotype was recorded many times. V and J are TRBV7-2 and TRBJ1-5; D is unclear. Trimming took off 1 base at V and 1 base at J, with 8 bases between the two ends. This CDR3 region has 15 residues. CDR1 is SGHTA and CDR2 is FQGNSA in the germline V gene. The CDR3 DNA reads as TGTGCCAGCAGCTTAGAATCGGGCAGCAATCAGCCCCAGCATTTT. Protein sequence: CASSLESGSNQPQHF.

With respect to this clonotype: This clone may be a read error of a much larger clone one base away. The chain recombines TRBV7-9 with TRBJ2-7; D is possibly TRBD1 or TRBD2 (7 bases each). CDR3 size: 14 residues. The germline CDR1 and CDR2 sequences are SEHNR and FQNEAQ (reference sequence). CDR3 DNA sequence: TGTGTCAGCAGCCCCGGGTGGGAGGGGGCCGAGCAGTACTTC. Protein: CVSSPGWEGAEQYF.

This clonotype was observed many times. The chain combines TRBV5-1 with TRBJ2-7; D not resolved. The germline CDR1 and CDR2 sequences are SGHRS and YFSETQ. The V and J ends lost 5 bases and 5 bases respectively, with 8 bases between them. CDR3 length equals 11 residues. The CDR3 DNA is TGCGCCAGCAGAAAAGTGGACGAGCAGTACTTC. Translated, it gives CASRKVDEQYF.

The table lists this clonotype with many counts. The V and J genes are TRBV4-1 and TRBJ2-1; no reliable D call. The germline V gene has CDR1 MGHRA and CDR2 YSYEKL. The CDR3 covers 14 residues. Trimming stripped 2 bases from V and 7 bases from J, with 12 bases between. CDR3 DNA sequence: TGCGCCAGCAGCCAACTCACCTCGAGAAATGAGCAGTTCTTC. It yields the protein CASSQLTSRNEQFF.

This clonotype has at least ten counts. The chain employs TRBV11-2 and TRBJ2-1, with 9 bases aligning to TRBD2. CDR3 length: 22 residues. V lost 3 bases, J lost 0 bases, and 21 bases stayed unmatched. Germline V gene sequence: CDR1 SGHAT, CDR2 FQNNGV. CDR3 region: CASSFGAASGKTTLSSYNEQFF. Here the CDR3 DNA reads TGTGCCAGCAGCTTCGGGGCGGCTAGCGGGAAAACTACCCTGAGCTCCTACAATGAGCAGTTCTTC. Filled out from reference TRBV11-2 and TRBJ2-1, the complete variable domain reads EAGVAQSPRYKIIEKRQSVAFWCNPISGHATLYWYQQILGQGPKLLIQFQNNGVVDDSQLPKDRFSAERLKGVDSTLKIQPAKLEDSAVYLCASSFGAASGKTTLSSYNEQFFGPGTRLTVL.

This clonotype was seen a handful of times. The rearrangement uses TRBV7-9 and TRBJ1-6, with 8 bases that match TRBD1. CDR1 is SEHNR and CDR2 is FQNEAQ in the germline V gene (reference sequence). V lost 6 bases to trimming and J lost 7 bases; unmatched junction nucleotides: 11. The CDR3 consists of 16 residues. CDR3 in amino acids: CASREQGEGANSPLHF. The CDR3 nucleotides read TGTGCCAGCAGGGAACAGGGGGAGGGTGCAAATTCACCCCTCCACTTT.

This clonotype was picked up many times. V is TRBV7-6 and J is TRBJ1-4; D remains unclear. The CDR3 has 13 amino acids. The ends were cut back, 10 bases at V and 2 bases at J, with 11 bases in the middle. Germline V gives CDR1 SGHVS, CDR2 FNYEAQ. The CDR3 protein is CANKGSTNEKLFF. Written as DNA, the CDR3 is TGTGCCAACAAGGGTTCGACTAATGAAAAACTGTTTTTT.

The chain uses TRBV7-9 and TRBJ1-2, with D possibly matching TRBD1 (6 bases). The V gene's germline CDR1 is SEHNR and CDR2 FQNEAQ (reference sequence). CDR3 length equals 14 residues. Between the trimmed V and J ends, which lost 1 base and 2 bases, there was a span of 8 bases. In DNA, the CDR3 is TGTGCCAGCAGCTTAGGCGACAGGAACTATGGCTACACCTTC. It encodes CASSLGDRNYGYTF. The full variable domain, its missing parts supplied by reference TRBV7-9 and TRBJ1-2, is DTGVSQNPRHKITKRGQNVTFRCDPISEHNRLYWYRQTLGQGPEFLTYFQNEAQLEKSRLLSDRFSAERPKGSFSTLEIQRTEQGDSAMYLCASSLGDRNYGYTFGSGTRLTVV.

A word on this clonotype: This is likely a read error, given that the CDR3 carries no conserved phenylalanine or tryptophan at its end. In DNA form, the CDR3 reads TGTGCCTGGAGACAATCGATTAAGACAGATTACGAGCAGTACTTG. It translates to CAWRQSIKTDYEQYL. This rearrangement joins TRBV30 to TRBJ2-7; tentative D call: TRBD1 (5 bases). This CDR3 has 15 residues. Germline-derived CDR1 and CDR2 are GTSNPN and SVGIG (reference sequence). V gave up 3 bases and J gave up 4 bases, with 19 bases separating them.

At least ten counts were recorded for this clonotype. V gene TRBV6-5 combines with J gene TRBJ2-3; TRBD2 matches 7 bases. Trimming removed 7 bases from V and 1 base from J; junction bases left unmatched: 8. The CDR3 totals 15 residues. Germline CDR1 MNHEY, CDR2 SVGAGI. CDR3 DNA: TGTGCCAGCACCCAAGGCGCGGGGGGCACAGATACGCAGTATTTT. As protein: CASTQGAGGTDTQYF.

This clonotype was picked up many times. The chain uses TRBV20-1 and TRBJ2-1; D is undetermined. Germline assignment: CDR1 DFQATT and CDR2 SNEGSKA (reference sequence). Trimming left V 1 base short and J 9 bases short, with 4 bases between. The CDR3 has 10 amino acids. CDR3 in DNA: TGCAGTGCTAGAGTCAGTGAGCAGTTCTTC. As protein: CSARVSEQFF.

This clonotype has ten or more counts. The chain recombines TRBV13 with TRBJ2-7; D assignment may be TRBD1 or TRBD2 (6 bases each). Germline CDR1 is PRHDT and CDR2 is FYEKMQ (reference sequence). CDR3 length: 13 amino acids. V lost 1 base, J lost 7 bases, and 11 bases lay in between. The CDR3 protein is CASSLEGGGEQYF. The CDR3 nucleotides are TGTGCCAGCAGCTTAGAGGGGGGCGGAGAGCAGTACTTC.

This clonotype has just a few counts. The CDR3 nucleotides are TGTGCCAGTAGTCCTCGACTAGCGGGAGGGAATGAGCAGTTCTTC. Translation: CASSPRLAGGNEQFF. The rearrangement joins TRBV19 to TRBJ2-1; 14 nucleotides agree with TRBD2. This CDR3 has 15 amino acids. J gave up 7 bases and V 5 bases, and 4 bases lay outside the gene matches. Germline V gene data show CDR1 as LNHDA and CDR2 as SQIVND (reference sequence).

This clonotype was seen at least ten times. The V and J genes are TRBV28 and TRBJ1-5; unclear D gene. Germline assignment: CDR1 MDHEN and CDR2 SYDVKM. This CDR3 is 13 amino acids long. V gave up 8 bases and J gave up 0 bases, with 8 bases separating them. The CDR3 protein is CASAENSNQPQHF. The DNA for the CDR3 is TGTGCCAGCGCAGAGAATAGCAATCAGCCCCAGCATTTT.

This clonotype was recorded at least ten times. In DNA, the CDR3 is TGTGCCAGCAGCTTAGGACAGGCTACCACCCTCCACTTT. Translation gives CASSLGQATTLHF. The V call is TRBV7-9, the J call TRBJ1-6; D perhaps matches TRBD1 (6 bases). This CDR3 is built from 13 residues. V dropped 1 base and J dropped 14 bases, with 12 bases sitting between them. The germline CDR1 and CDR2 sequences are SEHNR and FQNEAQ (reference sequence). The complete variable domain, with remaining parts taken from reference TRBV7-9 and TRBJ1-6, reads DTGVSQNPRHKITKRGQNVTFRCDPISEHNRLYWYRQTLGQGPEFLTYFQNEAQLEKSRLLSDRFSAERPKGSFSTLEIQRTEQGDSAMYLCASSLGQATTLHFGNGTRLTVT.

At least ten counts were recorded for this clonotype. The rearrangement uses TRBV28 and TRBJ2-7, with 9 bases aligning to TRBD2. The germline V gene encodes CDR1 MDHEN and CDR2 SYDVKM. The V gene end was trimmed by 5 bases and the J gene end by 6 bases; junction bases not matched to a gene: 2. The CDR3 totals 12 residues. The CDR3 loop is CASSRGRVEQYF. CDR3 nucleotide sequence: TGTGCCAGCAGTCGCGGGAGGGTCGAGCAGTACTTC.

V and J are TRBV5-8 and TRBJ2-1; possibly TRBD2 for D (6 bases). The CDR3 has 18 amino acids. The ends were cut back, 0 bases at V and 3 bases at J, with 19 bases in the middle. The germline V gene has CDR1 SGHTS and CDR2 YDEGEE. This CDR3 reads CASSLVPYGGDIYNEQFF. Written as DNA, the CDR3 is TGTGCCAGCAGCTTGGTTCCATACGGGGGAGACATCTACAATGAGCAGTTCTTC.

At least ten counts were recorded for this clonotype. The rearrangement joins TRBV9 to TRBJ1-1; no clear D gene. Germline CDR1 SGDLS, CDR2 YYNGEE. The CDR3 totals 13 residues. Trimming shortened V by 3 bases and J by 1 base, and 7 bases separated the two germline ends. The CDR3 region has the DNA TGTGCCAGCAGCGCCGCATGGAACACTGAAGCTTTCTTT. This encodes CASSAAWNTEAFF.

The table lists this clonotype with a count of one. V is TRBV7-9 and J is TRBJ1-2; no definite D call. The V end was cut by 2 bases, the J end by 5 bases, with 9 bases between. In germline, CDR1 is SEHNR, CDR2 FQNEAQ (reference sequence). CDR3 length: 13 residues. The CDR3 DNA sequence: TGTGCCAGCAGCTTAAGGACGTTTTATGGCTACACCTTC. Translated, it gives CASSLRTFYGYTF. Full variable domain (missing parts from reference TRBV7-9 and TRBJ1-2): DTGVSQNPRHKITKRGQNVTFRCDPISEHNRLYWYRQTLGQGPEFLTYFQNEAQLEKSRLLSDRFSAERPKGSFSTLEIQRTEQGDSAMYLCASSLRTFYGYTFGSGTRLTVV.

This clonotype was seen many times. The rearrangement joins TRBV5-4 to TRBJ1-6; 9 nucleotides align to TRBD1. The CDR3 has 14 amino acids. V lost 0 bases to trimming and J lost 12 bases; unmatched junction nucleotides: 4. In germline, CDR1 is SGHNT, CDR2 YYREEE (reference sequence). The DNA for the CDR3 is TGTGCCAGCAGCTTGGGGACAGGGGATCTACCCCTCCACTTT. Protein: CASSLGTGDLPLHF.

This clonotype was counted ten times or more. The chain recombines TRBV20-1 with TRBJ2-5; the match to TRBD2 covers 8 bases. With V trimmed by 0 bases and J by 1 base, 4 bases remained unmatched. The CDR3 contains 15 residues. Germline V gene sequence: CDR1 DFQATT, CDR2 SNEGSKA (reference sequence). As DNA, the CDR3 is TGCAGTGCTAGAGATCGACTAGCGACCCAAGAGACCCAGTACTTC. Translation gives CSARDRLATQETQYF.

This clonotype was counted ten times or more. The V gene is TRBV27, the J gene TRBJ2-2; unclear D gene. The CDR3 totals 13 residues. Trimming took off 2 bases at V and 8 bases at J, with 9 bases between the two ends. Germline CDR1 reads MNHEY; CDR2 reads SMNVEV (reference sequence). The CDR3: CASSLMWAGELFF. DNA of the CDR3: TGTGCCAGCAGTTTAATGTGGGCGGGGGAGCTGTTTTTT.

V is TRBV9 and J is TRBJ2-2, with unresolved D. Deletions cut 0 bases from V and 0 bases from J, with 3 bases between. The CDR3 has 14 amino acids. Germline loops: CDR1 SGDLS, CDR2 YYNGEE. DNA of the CDR3: TGTGCCAGCAGCGTAGTGTCGAACACCGGGGAGCTGTTTTTT. This gives the protein CASSVVSNTGELFF.

This clonotype was seen ten or more times. This chain joins TRBV20-1 and TRBJ2-1; D not certain. The V end lost 3 bases, the J end lost 7 bases, and 19 bases lay between the germline ends. The CDR3 extends over 15 amino acids. Germline CDR1 and CDR2: DFQATT and SNEGSKA (reference sequence). The CDR3 DNA reads TGCAGTGCTAGTTCTCGGCTCGCGCTTGGGAATGAGCAGTTCTTC. Translation gives CSASSRLALGNEQFF.